This T cell receptor beta chain is drawn from a study of blood T cell repertoires in COVID-19. V was trimmed by 3 bases and J by 4 bases, leaving 7 bases between them. The CDR3 has 12 residues. The germline V gene encodes CDR1 MDHEN and CDR2 SYDVKM. Here immunoSEQ multiplex PCR was the method, and the copy in TCRdb shows in-frame clones only, minus some. The table has approximately 15,000 clones, more than 65% seen once; the top ten hold 25% to 35%. The gene calls are TRBV28 and TRBJ2-7; tentatively, D is TRBD2 (5 bases). The origin of this receptor is a human donor in a cohort sampled during active COVID-19. The source material was peripheral blood. The CDR3 DNA is TGTGCCAGCAGTTTTAGCGTATACGAGCAGTACTTC. Protein: CASSFSVYEQYF.